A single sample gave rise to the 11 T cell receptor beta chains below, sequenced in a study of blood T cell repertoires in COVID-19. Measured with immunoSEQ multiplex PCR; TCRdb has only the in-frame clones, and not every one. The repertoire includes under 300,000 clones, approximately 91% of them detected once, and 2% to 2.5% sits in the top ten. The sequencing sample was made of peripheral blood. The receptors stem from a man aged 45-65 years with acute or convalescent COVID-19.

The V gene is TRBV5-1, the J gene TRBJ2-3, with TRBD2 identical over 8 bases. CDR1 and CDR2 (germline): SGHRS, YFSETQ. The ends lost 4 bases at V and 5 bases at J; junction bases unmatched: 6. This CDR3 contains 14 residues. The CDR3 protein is CASSGGTSQDTQYF. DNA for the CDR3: TGCGCCAGCAGCGGAGGGACTAGTCAAGATACGCAGTATTTT.

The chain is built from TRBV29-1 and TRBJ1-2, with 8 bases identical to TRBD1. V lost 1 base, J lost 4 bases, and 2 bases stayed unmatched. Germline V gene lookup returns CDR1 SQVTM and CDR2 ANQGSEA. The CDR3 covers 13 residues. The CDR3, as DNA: TGCAGCGTTGAAGCAGGGGGCGTCTATGGCTACACCTTC. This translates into CSVEAGGVYGYTF.

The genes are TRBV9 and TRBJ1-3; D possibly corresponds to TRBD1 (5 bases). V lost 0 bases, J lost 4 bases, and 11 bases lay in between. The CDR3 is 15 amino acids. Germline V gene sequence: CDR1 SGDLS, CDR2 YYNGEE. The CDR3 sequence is CASSVELGAGNTIYF. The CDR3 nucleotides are TGTGCCAGCAGCGTAGAGTTAGGGGCCGGAAACACCATATATTTT.

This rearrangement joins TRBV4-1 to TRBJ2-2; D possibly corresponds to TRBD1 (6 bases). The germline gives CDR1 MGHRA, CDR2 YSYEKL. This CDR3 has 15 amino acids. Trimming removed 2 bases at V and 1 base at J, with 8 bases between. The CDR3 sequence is CASSQPDRNTGELFF. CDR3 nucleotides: TGCGCCAGCAGCCAACCGGACAGGAACACCGGGGAGCTGTTTTTT.

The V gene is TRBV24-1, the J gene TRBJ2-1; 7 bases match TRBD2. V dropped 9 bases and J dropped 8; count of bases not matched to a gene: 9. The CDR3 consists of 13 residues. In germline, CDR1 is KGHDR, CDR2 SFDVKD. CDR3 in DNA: TGTGCCACCGGGGAAAAAGCGGGACATGAGCAGTTCTTC. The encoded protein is CATGEKAGHEQFF.

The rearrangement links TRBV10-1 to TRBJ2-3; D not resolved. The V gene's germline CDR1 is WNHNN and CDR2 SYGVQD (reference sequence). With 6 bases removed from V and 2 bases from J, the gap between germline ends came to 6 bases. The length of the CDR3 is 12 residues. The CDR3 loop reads CASSPNTDTQYF. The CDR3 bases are TGCGCCAGCAGCCCCAACACAGATACGCAGTATTTT.

The CDR3 region has the DNA TGTGCCAGCAGGTCCGGGAGGACTGCTGGCTACACCTTC. It translates to CASRSGRTAGYTF. V usage is TRBV2 and J usage is TRBJ1-2; D is ambiguous. Germline-derived CDR1 and CDR2 are SNHLY and FYNNEI. This CDR3 comprises 13 residues. Trimming pared 6 bases from V and 7 bases from J, leaving 15 bases between. Together with reference TRBV2 and TRBJ1-2, the CDR3 gives the full variable domain: EPEVTQTPSHQVTQMGQEVILRCVPISNHLYFYWYRQILGQKVEFLVSFYNNEISEKSEIFDDQFSVERPDGSNFTLKIRSTKLEDSAMYFCASRSGRTAGYTFGSGTRLTVV.

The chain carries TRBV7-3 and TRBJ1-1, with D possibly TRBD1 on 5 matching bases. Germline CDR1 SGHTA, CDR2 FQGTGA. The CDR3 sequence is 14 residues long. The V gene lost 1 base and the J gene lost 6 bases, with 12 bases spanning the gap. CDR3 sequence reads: CASSLKAGWPEAFF. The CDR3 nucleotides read TGTGCCAGCAGCTTAAAGGCAGGGTGGCCTGAAGCTTTCTTT.

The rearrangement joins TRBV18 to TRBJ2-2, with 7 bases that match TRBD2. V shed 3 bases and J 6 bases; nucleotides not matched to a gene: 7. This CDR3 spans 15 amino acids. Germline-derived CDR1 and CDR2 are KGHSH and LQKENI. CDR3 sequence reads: CASSPSGLVAGELFF. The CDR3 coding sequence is TGTGCCAGCTCACCCTCCGGACTAGTCGCCGGGGAGCTGTTTTTT.

CDR3 sequence reads: CASSPRTSGGAQYF. In DNA, the CDR3 is TGTGCCAGCAGCCCCCGGACTAGTGGCGGGGCCCAGTACTTC. The V call is TRBV13, the J call TRBJ2-5; 7 positions match TRBD2. The germline gives CDR1 PRHDT, CDR2 FYEKMQ (reference sequence). After removal of 5 bases from V and 9 bases from J, the junction contained 12 bases not matched to a gene. This CDR3 has 14 amino acids.

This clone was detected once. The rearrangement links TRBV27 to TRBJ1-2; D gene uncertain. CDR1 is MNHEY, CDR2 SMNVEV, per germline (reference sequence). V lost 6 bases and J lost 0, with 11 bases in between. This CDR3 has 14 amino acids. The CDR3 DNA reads TGTGCCAGCAGGGGTGGGCTTCCTAACTATGGCTACACCTTC. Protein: CASRGGLPNYGYTF.